What follows are 32 T cell receptor beta chains derived from one specimen sequenced in a study of identical twins. TCRdb re-derived calls from the 5' RACE reads in MiXCR, one entry per CDR3 protein. The sample yields 450,000 to 500,000 distinct CDR3 sequences, about 13% seen once. A further study also used this sample, focusing on yellow fever vaccine responses in identical twins.

Material: CD4+ T cells sorted from blood. The receptors derive from a woman aged 18-35 years in good health.

This chain connects TRBV12-3 or TRBV12-4 to TRBJ2-7; no definite D call. V lost 3 bases and J 9 bases, leaving 12 bases between the germline ends. The CDR3 length is 12 residues. CDR3 in amino acids: CASSFPYSGQYF. Written as DNA, the CDR3 is TGTGCCAGCAGTTTCCCGTACTCTGGGCAGTACTTC.

This clonotype appeared a few times. The chain has TRBV6-4 and TRBJ2-5; TRBD1 or TRBD2 may be the D gene (7 bases each). This CDR3 comprises 13 residues. The ends were cut back, 2 bases at V and 5 bases at J, with 9 bases in the middle. From germline, CDR1 is MRHNA and CDR2 SNTAGT. The chain's CDR3 is CASSDQGGETQYF. CDR3 coding DNA: TGTGCCAGCAGTGACCAGGGGGGGGAGACCCAGTACTTC.

The genes are TRBV9 and TRBJ1-2; D may be TRBD1 (5 bases). Germline loops: CDR1 SGDLS, CDR2 YYNGEE. This CDR3 region has 15 residues. The V end was cut by 4 bases, the J end by 8 bases, with 21 bases between. CDR3 region: CASSSSSNQGDGYTF. The CDR3 DNA sequence: TGTGCCAGCAGCTCTAGCTCCAACCAGGGTGACGGCTACACCTTC. Complete variable domain (other parts from reference TRBV9 and TRBJ1-2): DSGVTQTPKHLITATGQRVTLRCSPRSGDLSVYWYQQSLDQGLQFLIQYYNGEERAKGNILERFSAQQFPDLHSELNLSSLELGDSALYFCASSSSSNQGDGYTFGSGTRLTVV.

The chain is built from TRBV3-1 and TRBJ1-4, with D perhaps matching TRBD1 (5 bases). V lost 4 bases and J 3 bases, leaving 12 bases between the germline ends. The CDR3 is 15 residues long. The germline CDR1 and CDR2 sequences are LGHDT and YNNKEL (reference sequence). This CDR3 reads CASSPDGTSNEKLFF. CDR3 sequence (DNA): TGTGCCAGCAGCCCAGATGGGACTTCTAATGAAAAACTGTTTTTT.

Only a few counts were recorded for this clonotype. The J gene is TRBJ2-5, the V gene TRBV7-9; D possibly corresponds to TRBD1 (6 bases). V was trimmed by 5 bases and J by 4 bases, leaving 20 bases between them. The germline V gene has CDR1 SEHNR and CDR2 FQNEAQ (reference sequence). The CDR3 has 16 residues. The CDR3 DNA reads TGTGCCAGCAGCCCCGACCGCAGGGGATTCCGAGAGACCCAGTACTTC. This gives the protein CASSPDRRGFRETQYF.

CDR3 loop: CATSDRTGSPYEQYF. As DNA, the CDR3 is TGTGCCACCAGTGATCGGACAGGGTCCCCCTACGAGCAGTACTTC. This sequence joins TRBV24-1 and TRBJ2-7; 8 nucleotides line up with TRBD1. The CDR3 runs to 15 residues. Germline lookup yields CDR1 KGHDR and CDR2 SFDVKD. V dropped 3 bases and J dropped 2; count of bases not matched to a gene: 5.

The rearrangement uses TRBV3-1 and TRBJ1-4, with D hard to call. CDR3 length: 12 amino acids. Trimming stripped 4 bases from V and 13 bases from J, with 13 bases between. Germline CDR1 reads LGHDT; CDR2 reads YNNKEL (reference sequence). In DNA form, the CDR3 reads TGTGCCAGCAGCCGAGTCTCCTCAACACTGTTTTTT. As protein: CASSRVSSTLFF.

This clonotype was counted ten times or more. The chain uses TRBV12-3 or TRBV12-4 and TRBJ1-4; D remains ambiguous. V dropped 6 bases and J dropped 7 bases, with 6 bases sitting between them. This CDR3 contains 11 residues. The CDR3 DNA is TGTGCCAGCAGCGTCAGTGAAAAACTGTTTTTT. Translation: CASSVSEKLFF.

The chain links TRBV3-1 to TRBJ2-1; 13 bases match TRBD2. Germline CDR1 reads LGHDT; CDR2 reads YNNKEL (reference sequence). CDR3 length: 16 residues. Unmatched junction bases numbered 4, after V lost 5 bases and J lost 3 bases. The CDR3 nucleotides read TGTGCCAGCAGCGCCCGACTAGCGGGGGGCTACAATGAGCAGTTCTTC. Its protein product is CASSARLAGGYNEQFF.

The table lists this clonotype with a few counts. This rearrangement joins TRBV5-6 to TRBJ1-2; weak D call: TRBD1 (5 bases). V gave up 0 bases and J gave up 2 bases, with 11 bases separating them. The CDR3 is made up of 15 amino acids. CDR1 and CDR2 (germline): SGHDT, YYEEEE. The DNA for the CDR3 is TGTGCCAGCAGCTTGGAGGTTCCAGGGAACTATGGCTACACCTTC. Its translation: CASSLEVPGNYGYTF.

This clonotype was seen ten or more times. V usage is TRBV5-1 and J usage is TRBJ2-1; a possible D gene is TRBD2 (5 bases). The CDR3 consists of 15 residues. Deletions cut 0 bases from V and 7 bases from J, with 14 bases between. The germline gives CDR1 SGHRS, CDR2 YFSETQ. CDR3 protein: CASSLVLIRRNEQFF. Here the CDR3 DNA reads TGCGCCAGCAGCTTGGTATTGATCAGGAGGAATGAGCAGTTCTTC.

The chain recombines TRBV20-1 with TRBJ2-7; 10 bases agree with TRBD1. J gave up 3 bases and V 5 bases, and 4 bases lay outside the gene matches. The CDR3 length is 13 residues. Germline loops: CDR1 DFQATT, CDR2 SNEGSKA (reference sequence). The DNA for the CDR3 is TGCAGTGCTTACCGGGACAGGGGCTACGAGCAGTACTTC. Protein sequence: CSAYRDRGYEQYF.

This clonotype was counted many times. This chain links TRBV24-1 with TRBJ2-3; D gene ambiguous. V was clipped by 3 bases and J by 1 base, with 13 bases between them. CDR3 length equals 16 residues. Germline V gives CDR1 KGHDR, CDR2 SFDVKD. The chain's CDR3 is CATSDPTPKGTDTQYF. For the CDR3, the DNA is TGTGCCACCAGTGATCCGACCCCCAAAGGCACAGATACGCAGTATTTT.

This clonotype was counted a few times. The chain links TRBV15 to TRBJ2-5, with a weak D call TRBD1 (6 bases). V lost 0 bases to trimming and J lost 5 bases, with 16 bases between them. CDR1 and CDR2 (germline): LNHNV, YYDKDF (reference sequence). The CDR3 loop spans 16 amino acids. CDR3 bases: TGTGCCACCAGCAGAGATCAGTGGCAGGGGAGTGAGACCCAGTACTTC. It codes for CATSRDQWQGSETQYF.

A few counts support this clonotype. The chain recombines TRBV9 with TRBJ2-1, with TRBD2 matching 9 bases. Germline-derived CDR1 and CDR2 are SGDLS and YYNGEE. CDR3 size: 17 residues. V lost 0 bases to trimming and J lost 4 bases; unmatched junction nucleotides: 8. CDR3 DNA sequence: TGTGCCAGCAGCGTAGCAGGGTCTAGCGGGAATTACAATGAGCAGTTCTTC. Translation gives CASSVAGSSGNYNEQFF.

This clonotype was detected only a few times. This chain links TRBV4-1 with TRBJ2-3, with 10 bases matching TRBD2. Germline V gene sequence: CDR1 MGHRA, CDR2 YSYEKL. V shed 11 bases, J shed 2 bases, and the junction held 1 base outside the gene matches. This CDR3 contains 12 residues. The CDR3 nucleotides read TGCGCCCTAGCGGGGGACACAGATACGCAGTATTTT. Protein product: CALAGDTDTQYF.

This clonotype was seen only once. The V and J genes are TRBV7-3 and TRBJ2-1; weak D call: TRBD1 (6 bases). The CDR3 loop spans 16 amino acids. Germline CDR1 reads SGHTA; CDR2 reads FQGTGA. The germline V and J ends were trimmed by 1 base and 2 bases, with 12 bases remaining between them. Written as DNA, the CDR3 is TGTGCCAGCAGCTTAATTTCAGGGGTCCCCTACAATGAGCAGTTCTTC. It translates to CASSLISGVPYNEQFF.

The chain recombines TRBV24-1 with TRBJ2-1, with 7 nucleotides matching TRBD2. V trimming: 0 bases; J trimming: 5 bases; junction bases outside the gene matches: 0. CDR3 length: 14 residues. In germline, CDR1 is KGHDR, CDR2 SFDVKD. CDR3 loop: CATSDLSGDNEQFF. CDR3 DNA sequence: TGTGCCACCAGTGATTTGAGCGGGGACAATGAGCAGTTCTTC.

This clonotype was counted many times. The chain joins TRBV10-3 to TRBJ1-1; 7 positions match TRBD1. Trimming at V came to 4 bases and at J to 3 bases, leaving 8 bases not matched to a gene. Germline V CDR1 and CDR2: ENHRY, SYGVKD. CDR3 length equals 15 residues. CDR3 amino acids: CAISGRQGGDTEAFF. The CDR3 DNA reads as TGTGCCATCAGTGGTCGACAGGGTGGCGACACTGAAGCTTTCTTT.

This clonotype was detected a few times. The CDR3 DNA reads TGTGCCAGCAGCCAAGTGCGACGGTTGACCTGGCACGAGCAGTACTTC. Its translation is CASSQVRRLTWHEQYF. This rearrangement joins TRBV14 to TRBJ2-7; unclear D gene. The V end lost 1 base, the J end lost 5 bases, and 18 bases lay between the germline ends. This CDR3 comprises 16 residues. CDR1 and CDR2 (germline): SGHDN, FVKESK.

The J gene is TRBJ2-1, the V gene TRBV6-5, with D perhaps assigned TRBD1 or TRBD2 (5 bases each). CDR1 and CDR2 (germline): MNHEY, SVGAGI. Deletions cut 2 bases from V and 9 bases from J, with 11 bases between. The CDR3 extends over 13 amino acids. CDR3 sequence reads: CASSYGTAREQFF. The CDR3 DNA reads TGTGCCAGCAGTTACGGGACCGCTCGTGAGCAGTTCTTC.

This chain links TRBV20-1 with TRBJ2-3; 8 positions match TRBD2. The V gene's germline CDR1 is DFQATT and CDR2 SNEGSKA (reference sequence). Germline trimming cut 3 bases from V and 0 bases from J; bases unmatched to any gene: 2. The CDR3 loop spans 14 amino acids. The DNA of the CDR3 is TGCAGTGCTAGCTCTAGCGGGAGCACAGATACGCAGTATTTT. This translates into CSASSSGSTDTQYF.

V and J are TRBV15 and TRBJ1-6; a weak D match, TRBD1 (6 bases). CDR1 and CDR2 from the germline V gene are LNHNV and YYDKDF (reference sequence). V was trimmed by 1 base and J by 3 bases, leaving 7 bases between them. CDR3 length: 15 amino acids. CDR3 amino acids: CATSRGTVYNSPLHF. The CDR3 DNA sequence: TGTGCCACCAGCAGAGGGACAGTCTATAATTCACCCCTCCACTTT.

This clonotype was found a few times. The chain combines TRBV19 with TRBJ2-3; D is ambiguous. V was shortened by 6 bases and J by 1 base, with 14 bases between the two germline ends. Per the germline V gene, CDR1 is LNHDA and CDR2 is SQIVND (reference sequence). The CDR3 runs to 15 residues. The CDR3 DNA is TGTGCCAGTAGCATGCCGGGCCTTGGCACAGATACGCAGTATTTT. Translation gives CASSMPGLGTDTQYF.

The chain has TRBV29-1 and TRBJ2-3, with TRBD1 matching over 7 bases. The CDR3 sequence is 12 residues long. V lost 0 bases, J lost 11 bases, and 5 bases stayed unmatched. Germline CDR1 reads SQVTM; CDR2 reads ANQGSEA. The CDR3 sequence: CSVEDRQGEQYF. CDR3 in DNA: TGCAGCGTTGAAGATCGACAGGGTGAGCAGTATTTT.

This clonotype was recorded many times. The chain combines TRBV5-4 with TRBJ2-3, with a weak D call TRBD1 (5 bases). V lost 4 bases, J lost 2 bases, and 17 bases lay in between. Germline V gives CDR1 SGHNT, CDR2 YYREEE (reference sequence). CDR3 length: 16 residues. CDR3 region: CASSPPTLTDTDTQYF. DNA of the CDR3: TGTGCCAGCAGCCCCCCCACCTTGACAGACACAGATACGCAGTATTTT.

This clonotype was seen a few times. This chain uses TRBV12-3 or TRBV12-4 with TRBJ1-2; no reliable D call. Deletions cut 5 bases from V and 8 bases from J, with 15 bases between. The CDR3 sequence is 13 residues long. CDR3 in amino acids: CASSPVITGGYTF. The CDR3 nucleotides read TGTGCCAGCAGTCCGGTCATTACCGGAGGCTACACCTTC.

Only a few counts were recorded for this clonotype. The chain has TRBV6-2 or TRBV6-3 and TRBJ2-3; D possibly corresponds to TRBD2 (5 bases). The length of the CDR3 is 12 residues. V lost 7 bases and J 3 bases, leaving 8 bases between the germline ends. The germline V gene encodes CDR1 MNHEY and CDR2 SVGEGT. CDR3 protein: CASKLGTDTQYF. CDR3 DNA sequence: TGTGCCAGCAAACTAGGAACAGATACGCAGTATTTT.

This clonotype was recorded many times. The J gene is TRBJ2-7, the V gene TRBV12-3 or TRBV12-4, with D possibly being TRBD1 (5 bases). The CDR3 has 14 residues. The germline V and J ends were trimmed by 6 bases and 2 bases, with 14 bases remaining between them. The CDR3 loop reads CASSPRKDTYEQYF. CDR3 nucleotide sequence: TGTGCCAGCAGCCCACGTAAGGACACCTACGAGCAGTACTTC.

Many counts were recorded for this clonotype. The chain couples TRBV12-3 or TRBV12-4 to TRBJ1-1; TRBD1 is a possible D gene (6 bases). Between the trimmed V and J ends, which lost 3 bases and 1 base, there was a span of 12 bases. The CDR3 extends over 15 amino acids. The CDR3 sequence: CASSLWGARNTEAFF. In nucleotides, the CDR3 is TGTGCCAGCAGTTTGTGGGGGGCTCGGAACACTGAAGCTTTCTTT.

On this clonotype itself: Just one base apart from a much larger clone, this may be a read error. The V gene is TRBV7-2, the J gene TRBJ2-2, with D hard to call. V was clipped by 3 bases and J by 10 bases, with 6 bases between them. This CDR3 spans 11 amino acids. CDR1 and CDR2 from the germline V gene are SGHTA and FQGNSA. CDR3 in DNA: TGTGCCAGCAGCTTTAGGGAGGAGCTGTTTTTT. This translates into CASSFREELFF.

The genes are TRBV5-1 and TRBJ2-5; 9 bases are shared with TRBD1. V dropped 7 bases and J dropped 2; count of bases not matched to a gene: 9. This CDR3 region has 15 residues. The germline V gene has CDR1 SGHRS and CDR2 YFSETQ. The DNA for the CDR3 is TGCGCCAGCGGCTACCTTGGACAGGGGCAAGAGACCCAGTACTTC. Translated: CASGYLGQGQETQYF.